This TCR beta chain was sequenced for a study of T cells after yellow fever vaccination. TCRdb called the 5' RACE reads again in MiXCR, with one record for every CDR3 protein. The sample holds about 320,000 distinct CDR3 sequences, around 13% seen once. This clonotype was picked up a small number of times. As yet, its antigen is unknown. Study-wide points: Post-booster samples contained most primary-vaccination clones (around 95% CD4, 88% CD8). FACS-sorted repertoires could harbor abundant contaminating bulk-population clonotypes.

Germline V gene sequence: CDR1 KGHSH, CDR2 LQKENI. V was pared by 1 base and J by 4 bases, with 5 bases of the junction left unmatched. CDR3 length equals 15 residues. This chain connects TRBV18 to TRBJ1-2, with 8 bases aligning to TRBD1. This sequence was found in a man aged 18-30 years who received the YFV17D yellow fever vaccine. The specimen comprised CD4+ T cells sorted from PBMCs, sampled 15 days after the yellow fever booster vaccination. Here the CDR3 DNA reads TGTGCCAGCTCACCACGCCTCGACAGGGGCTATGGCTACACCTTC. This gives the protein CASSPRLDRGYGYTF. Drawing the rest from reference TRBV18 and TRBJ1-2, the complete variable domain is NAGVMQNPRHLVRRRGQEARLRCSPMKGHSHVYWYRQLPEEGLKFMVYLQKENIIDESGMPKERFSAEFPKEGPSILRIQQVVRGDSAAYFCASSPRLDRGYGYTFGSGTRLTVV.